These T cell receptor beta chains were read from a single sample in a study of cytomegalovirus exposure and HLA in healthy donors. Here immunoSEQ multiplex PCR was the method, and the copy in TCRdb shows in-frame clones only, minus some. The sample carries about 200,000 clones, 80% to 90% recorded once. The specimen sequenced was PBMCs. The receptors here all came from a woman under 30 in good health and CMV-seropositive. Both conserved end residues are part of each CDR3. The order of the fields is CDR3 length, J gene, V gene, clone size, D gene, CDR3 DNA, CDR3 protein. The D gene is left open where the match is weak. Where a row states a size, it is once, few, many or the class of an expanded clone; other rows omit it.

>12|TRBJ1-5|TRBV19|NA|NA
TGTGCCAGTAGTAACGGGGGGCAGCCCCAGCATTTT
CASSNGGQPQHF
>15|TRBJ2-7|TRBV11-2|NA|NA
TGTGCCAGCAGCCCCAGGGTGTTTGGACCCTACGAGCAGTACTTC
CASSPRVFGPYEQYF
>12|TRBJ1-3|TRBV30|NA|TRBD1
TGTGCCTGGGCAGGGGGCCGAAACACCATATATTTT
CAWAGGRNTIYF
>15|TRBJ1-1|TRBV7-6|NA|NA
TGTGCCAGCAGCTTAGTGGGGGGTTCCGCCACTGAAGCTTTCTTT
CASSLVGGSATEAFF
>15|TRBJ2-2|TRBV27|NA|TRBD2
TGTGCCAGCACCAAGACTAGCGGGAGGGCCGGGGAGCTGTTTTTT
CASTKTSGRAGELFF
>16|TRBJ2-3|TRBV27|NA|TRBD1
TGTGCCAGCAGTCCATTCCGGGACAGGGGCACAGATACGCAGTATTTT
CASSPFRDRGTDTQYF
>15|TRBJ2-1|TRBV2|NA|TRBD1
TGTGCCAGCAGTCGGGACAGGGGGAACTACAATGAGCAGTTCTTC
CASSRDRGNYNEQFF
>14|TRBJ1-3|TRBV6-5|NA|TRBD1
TGTGCCAGCAGTTACACAGGGGGACGAAACACCATATATTTT
CASSYTGGRNTIYF
>15|TRBJ2-2|TRBV9|NA|TRBD2
TGTGCCAGCAGCTTTCTTAGCGGGAGTCTTGGGGAGCTGTTTTTT
CASSFLSGSLGELFF
>15|TRBJ1-2|TRBV7-2|once|NA
TGTGCCAGCAGCTTATTTGGCAGGGATGACTATGGCTACACCTTC
CASSLFGRDDYGYTF
>15|TRBJ2-3|TRBV6-4|NA|TRBD1
TGTGCCAGCTCACCGGGGGACAGGTCCACAGATACGCAGTATTTT
CASSPGDRSTDTQYF
>17|TRBJ2-7|TRBV27|once|TRBD2
TGTGCCAGCAGTTTATATCCCGGGACTAGCGGCCACTACGAGCAGTACTTC
CASSLYPGTSGHYEQYF
>14|TRBJ1-5|TRBV7-8|NA|NA
TGTGCCAGCAGCTTACGGGTTCGGAATCAGCCCCAGCATTTT
CASSLRVRNQPQHF
>13|TRBJ2-7|TRBV28|once|NA
TGTGCCAGCAGTTTGGGCTCCCCGAACGAGCAGTACTTC
CASSLGSPNEQYF
>16|TRBJ2-2|TRBV27|NA|TRBD2
TGTGCCAGCAGTCCACCGGGACTAGCGAGGACCGGGGAGCTGTTTTTT
CASSPPGLARTGELFF
>17|TRBJ1-5|TRBV11-2|NA|TRBD1
TGTGCCAGCAGCCTGGGGGACAGGGGTGGTTGGAATCAGCCCCAGCATTTT
CASSLGDRGGWNQPQHF
>15|TRBJ2-1|TRBV9|NA|TRBD1
TGTGCCAGCAGCGAAGGACAGGGTCACTACAATGAGCAGTTCTTC
CASSEGQGHYNEQFF
>16|TRBJ2-5|TRBV30|few|NA
TGTGCCTGGAGTGTACCGCGGTTAGCGGCTAAAGAGACCCAGTACTTC
CAWSVPRLAAKETQYF
>15|TRBJ2-1|TRBV25-1|NA|TRBD2
TGTGCCAGCAGTCCCCCAGCGGGACCCTACAATGAGCAGTTCTTC
CASSPPAGPYNEQFF
>17|TRBJ1-5|TRBV4-1|NA|NA
TGCGCCAGCAGCCCCGGGGGTACAGGACTTAGCAATCAGCCCCAGCATTTT
CASSPGGTGLSNQPQHF
>13|TRBJ1-2|TRBV5-6|NA|NA
TGTGCCAGCAGCTTGGCGGGGGGTGATGGCTACACCTTC
CASSLAGGDGYTF
>15|TRBJ2-7|TRBV5-4|NA|NA
TGTGCCAGCAGCTTGGCGCCAGGGTCCTCATACGAGCAGTACTTC
CASSLAPGSSYEQYF
>12|TRBJ2-7|TRBV19|NA|NA
TGTGCCACCTCGAGTGGGGGCAGAGAGCAGTACTTC
CATSSGGREQYF
>18|TRBJ1-1|TRBV7-7|once|NA
TGTGCCAGCAGCTTAGTTTGCACCACGGGACACATGAACACTGAAGCTTTCTTT
CASSLVCTTGHMNTEAFF
>15|TRBJ1-1|TRBV27|NA|TRBD1
TGTGCCAGCAGTTTTGGGACAGGATTAAGGACTGAAGCTTTCTTT
CASSFGTGLRTEAFF
>14|TRBJ1-2|TRBV27|NA|NA
TGTGCCAGCAGTTCTTCTTCCCTAGTGCGGGGCTACACCTTC
CASSSSSLVRGYTF
>17|TRBJ2-7|TRBV13|NA|TRBD2
TGTGCCAGCAGCCGCACTCCCTCCGGGACTACAAACTACGAGCAGTACTTC
CASSRTPSGTTNYEQYF
>13|TRBJ2-7|TRBV16|NA|NA
TGTGCCAGCAGCCAATGGTGGGGCGACGAGCAGTACTTC
CASSQWWGDEQYF